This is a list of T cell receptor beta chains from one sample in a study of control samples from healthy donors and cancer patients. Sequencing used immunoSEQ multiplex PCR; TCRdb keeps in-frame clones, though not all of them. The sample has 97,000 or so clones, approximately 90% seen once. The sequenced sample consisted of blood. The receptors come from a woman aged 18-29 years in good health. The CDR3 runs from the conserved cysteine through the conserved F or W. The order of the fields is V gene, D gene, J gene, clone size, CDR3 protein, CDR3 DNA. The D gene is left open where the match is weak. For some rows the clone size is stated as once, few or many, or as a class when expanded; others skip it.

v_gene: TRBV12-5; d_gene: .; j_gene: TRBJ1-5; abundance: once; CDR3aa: CASGSFSSQPQHF; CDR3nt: TGTGCTAGTGGTTCCTTTAGTTCCCAGCCCCAGCATTTT
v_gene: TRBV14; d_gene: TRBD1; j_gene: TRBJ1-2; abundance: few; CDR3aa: CASSVSGTGGNGYTF; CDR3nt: TGTGCCAGCAGCGTCTCCGGGACAGGGGGCAATGGCTACACCTTC
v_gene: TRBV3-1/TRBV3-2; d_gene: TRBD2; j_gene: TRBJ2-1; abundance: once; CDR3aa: CASSLSGRAYEQFF; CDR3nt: TGTGCCAGCAGCCTTAGCGGGAGGGCGTATGAGCAGTTCTTC
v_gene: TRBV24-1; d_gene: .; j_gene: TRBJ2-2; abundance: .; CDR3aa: CAVGVWGKGPGELFF; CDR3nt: TGTGCCGTAGGAGTTTGGGGAAAGGGTCCCGGGGAGCTGTTTTTT
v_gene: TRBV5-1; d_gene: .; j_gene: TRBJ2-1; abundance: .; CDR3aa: CASSPIPGPPDYNEQFF; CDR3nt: TGCGCCAGCAGCCCAATCCCGGGACCACCAGACTACAATGAGCAGTTCTTC
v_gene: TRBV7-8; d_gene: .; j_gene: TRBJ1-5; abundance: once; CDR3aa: CASSLDQPQHF; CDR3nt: TGTGCCAGCAGCTTAGATCAGCCCCAGCATTTT
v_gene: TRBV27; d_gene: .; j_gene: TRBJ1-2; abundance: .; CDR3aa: CAAAGGADGYTF; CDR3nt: TGTGCCGCTGCCGGGGGCGCGGATGGCTACACCTTC
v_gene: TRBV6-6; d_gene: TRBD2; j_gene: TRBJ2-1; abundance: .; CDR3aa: CASRTSGGSPYNEQFF; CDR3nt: TGTGCCAGCAGAACTAGCGGGGGGTCCCCCTACAATGAGCAGTTCTTC
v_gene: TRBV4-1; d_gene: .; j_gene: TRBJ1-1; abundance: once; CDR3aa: CASSQGWGWDTEAFF; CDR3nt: TGCGCCAGCAGCCAAGGATGGGGGTGGGACACTGAAGCTTTCTTT
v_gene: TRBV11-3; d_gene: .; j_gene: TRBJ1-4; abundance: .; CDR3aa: CASSFRAKEKLFF; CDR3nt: TGTGCCAGCAGCTTTCGGGCGAAAGAAAAACTGTTTTTT
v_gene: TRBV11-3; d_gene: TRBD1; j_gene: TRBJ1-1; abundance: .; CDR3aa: CAGLRNRGNPGTEAFF; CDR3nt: TGTGCCGGCCTCCGAAACAGGGGAAATCCGGGCACTGAAGCTTTCTTT
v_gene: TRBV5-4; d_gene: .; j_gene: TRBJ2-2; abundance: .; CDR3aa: CASSGLAEANTGELFF; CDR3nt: TGTGCCAGCAGCGGATTAGCTGAAGCGAACACCGGGGAGCTGTTTTTT
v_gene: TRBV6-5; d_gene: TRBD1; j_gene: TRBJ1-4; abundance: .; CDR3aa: CASNDRGGNEKLFF; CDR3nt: TGTGCCAGCAACGACAGGGGTGGTAATGAAAAACTGTTTTTT
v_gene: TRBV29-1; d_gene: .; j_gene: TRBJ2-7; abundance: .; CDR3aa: CSVEDSGGYEQYF; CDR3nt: TGCAGCGTTGAAGATAGTGGGGGCTACGAGCAGTACTTC
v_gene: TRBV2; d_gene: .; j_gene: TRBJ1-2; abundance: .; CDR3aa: CASSELVHKPSYGYTF; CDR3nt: TGTGCCAGCAGTGAACTGGTCCATAAACCCTCCTATGGCTACACCTTC
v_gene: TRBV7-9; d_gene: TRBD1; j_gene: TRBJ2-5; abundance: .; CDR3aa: CASSATGGETQYF; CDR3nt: TGTGCCAGCAGCGCCACAGGGGGTGAGACCCAGTACTTC
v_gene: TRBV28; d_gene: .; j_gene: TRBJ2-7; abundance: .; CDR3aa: CASSLSQGGRYEQYF; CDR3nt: TGTGCCAGCAGTTTATCGCAGGGGGGCAGATACGAGCAGTACTTC
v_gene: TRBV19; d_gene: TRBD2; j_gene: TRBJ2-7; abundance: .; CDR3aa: CASSTGLGEQYF; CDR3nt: TGTGCCAGTAGTACAGGACTAGGCGAGCAGTACTTC
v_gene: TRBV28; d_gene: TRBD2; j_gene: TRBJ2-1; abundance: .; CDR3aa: CASSSGLAHNEQFF; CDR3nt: TGTGCCAGCAGTTCAGGACTAGCTCACAATGAGCAGTTCTTC
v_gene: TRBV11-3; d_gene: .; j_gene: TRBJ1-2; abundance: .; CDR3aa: CASSSNSGQLYGYTF; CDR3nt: TGTGCCAGCAGCTCGAACTCAGGGCAGCTCTATGGCTACACCTTC
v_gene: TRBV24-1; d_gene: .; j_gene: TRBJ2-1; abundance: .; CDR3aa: CATSRPPDNEQFF; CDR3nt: TGTGCCACCAGCCGACCCCCGGACAATGAGCAGTTCTTC
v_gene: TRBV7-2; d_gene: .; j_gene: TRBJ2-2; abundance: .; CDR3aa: CASSLIAQNTGELFF; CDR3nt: TGTGCCAGCAGCTTAATAGCGCAGAACACCGGGGAGCTGTTTTTT
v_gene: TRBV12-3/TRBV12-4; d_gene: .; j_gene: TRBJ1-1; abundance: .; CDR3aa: CASSLKGITEAFF; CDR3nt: TGTGCCAGCAGTTTAAAGGGGATCACTGAAGCTTTCTTT
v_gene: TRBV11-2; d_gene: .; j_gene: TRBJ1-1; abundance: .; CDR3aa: CASSIQAGRAFF; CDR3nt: TGTGCCAGCAGCATTCAAGCAGGCCGCGCTTTCTTT
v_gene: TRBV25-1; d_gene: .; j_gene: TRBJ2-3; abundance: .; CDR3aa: CASILTQRRDTDTQYF; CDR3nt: TGTGCCAGCATCCTAACTCAACGGCGGGATACAGATACGCAGTATTTT
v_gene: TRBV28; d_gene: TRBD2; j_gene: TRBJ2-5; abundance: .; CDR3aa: CASSSERGARETQYF; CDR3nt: TGTGCCAGCAGTTCCGAGCGGGGGGCGAGGGAGACCCAGTACTTC
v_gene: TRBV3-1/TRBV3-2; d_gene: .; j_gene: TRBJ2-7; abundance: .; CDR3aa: CASSQEEAGPYEQYF; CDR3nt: TGTGCCAGCAGCCAAGAAGAGGCAGGGCCTTACGAGCAGTACTTC
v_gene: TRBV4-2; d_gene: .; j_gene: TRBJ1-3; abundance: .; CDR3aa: CASSQDIREGRNTIYF; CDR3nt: TGTGCCAGCAGCCAAGATATAAGGGAAGGGAGAAACACCATATATTTT
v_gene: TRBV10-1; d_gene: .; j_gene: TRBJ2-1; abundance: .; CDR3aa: CASSEMAGLLHEQFF; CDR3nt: TGCGCCAGCAGTGAGATGGCTGGTCTTCTCCATGAGCAGTTCTTC
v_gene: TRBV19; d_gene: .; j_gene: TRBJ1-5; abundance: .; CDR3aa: CASKAEFFNQPQHF; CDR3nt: TGTGCCAGTAAGGCAGAATTCTTCAATCAGCCCCAGCATTTT
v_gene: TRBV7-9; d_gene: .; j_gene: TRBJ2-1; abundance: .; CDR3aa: CASSLMRNEQFF; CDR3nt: TGTGCCAGCAGCTTAATGCGCAATGAGCAGTTCTTC